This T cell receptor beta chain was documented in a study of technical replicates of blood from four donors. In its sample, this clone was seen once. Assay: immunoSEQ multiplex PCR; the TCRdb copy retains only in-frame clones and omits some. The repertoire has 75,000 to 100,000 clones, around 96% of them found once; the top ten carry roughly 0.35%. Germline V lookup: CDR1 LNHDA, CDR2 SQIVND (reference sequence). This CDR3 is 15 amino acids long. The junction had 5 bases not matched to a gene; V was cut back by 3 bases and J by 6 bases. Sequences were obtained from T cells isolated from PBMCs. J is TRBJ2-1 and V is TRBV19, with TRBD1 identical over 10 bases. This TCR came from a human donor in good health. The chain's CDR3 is CASSIQGQGFNEQFF. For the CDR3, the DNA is TGTGCCAGTAGTATTCAGGGACAGGGGTTCAATGAGCAGTTCTTC.